The 12 T cell receptor beta chains in this list originate from one sample, sequenced in a study of shared clonotypes between healthy human individuals. The method was immunoSEQ multiplex PCR; TCRdb's version includes in-frame clones alone and lacks a portion of them. The sample records about 680,000 clones, roughly 72% being singletons. Sample: memory CD4+ T cells sorted from blood. Subset specified: CD45RA-negative fraction. The receptor source for this set is a woman aged 30 to 39 in good health.

This clone was counted a single time. The chain joins TRBV25-1 to TRBJ1-2; tentative D call: TRBD1 (6 bases). This CDR3 comprises 14 residues. Germline values: CDR1 MGHDK, CDR2 SYGVNS. V lost 6 bases and J 8 bases, leaving 19 bases between the germline ends. The CDR3 here is CASSPPTGRYGYTF. The CDR3 bases are TGTGCCAGCAGCCCCCCAACAGGGAGGTACGGCTACACCTTC.

Ten or more counts support this clone. The chain joins TRBV29-1 to TRBJ2-3; a possible D gene is TRBD2 (7 bases). Germline V gene lookup returns CDR1 SQVTM and CDR2 ANQGSEA. The CDR3 runs to 13 residues. V lost 7 bases, J lost 5 bases, and 16 bases lay in between. The CDR3 loop reads CSGGIRGGDTQYF. The CDR3 nucleotides read TGCAGCGGTGGGATTAGGGGGGGAGATACGCAGTATTTT.

The chain links TRBV11-2 to TRBJ2-2; 9 bases align to TRBD1. Germline loops: CDR1 SGHAT, CDR2 FQNNGV. The CDR3 covers 17 residues. Unmatched junction bases numbered 12, after V lost 5 bases and J lost 5 bases. CDR3 coding DNA: TGTGCCAGCAGCACGCCGACAGGGGGGCGCAGTACCGGGGAGCTGTTTTTT. This codes for CASSTPTGGRSTGELFF.

The V call is TRBV29-1, the J call TRBJ2-3; no clear D. The germline CDR1 and CDR2 sequences are SQVTM and ANQGSEA. V was pared by 0 bases and J by 2 bases, with 12 bases between. The CDR3 is 15 residues long. The CDR3 sequence: CSVEDFNGTTDTQYF. Here the CDR3 DNA reads TGCAGCGTTGAAGATTTTAATGGAACCACAGATACGCAGTATTTT.

The sample holds a few counts of this clone. The chain couples TRBV11-2 to TRBJ1-2; no clear D gene. The CDR3 spans 15 residues. The V gene's germline CDR1 is SGHAT and CDR2 FQNNGV. V was shortened by 5 bases and J by 5 bases, with 18 bases between the two germline ends. The CDR3 bases are TGTGCCAGCAGCCACTCAGTAGGAAGCTCATATGGCTACACCTTC. This sequence encodes CASSHSVGSSYGYTF.

This clone was seen only a few times. For the CDR3, the DNA is TGTGCCAGCAGTTTCCGAGGACAGGGGACGTACCTAAACACCATATATTTT. This codes for CASSFRGQGTYLNTIYF. This rearrangement joins TRBV28 to TRBJ1-3; 9 bases line up with TRBD1. The CDR3 is 17 amino acids. Germline V gives CDR1 MDHEN, CDR2 SYDVKM. V lost 3 bases, J lost 6 bases, and 12 bases stayed unmatched.

This chain connects TRBV2 to TRBJ1-2; D uncertain. The germline gives CDR1 SNHLY, CDR2 FYNNEI. V was trimmed by 6 bases and J by 4 bases, leaving 6 bases between them. The CDR3 contains 11 residues. For the CDR3, the DNA is TGTGCCAGCAGGGTCTCCTATGGCTACACCTTC. Protein sequence: CASRVSYGYTF.

This clone has just one count. The chain couples TRBV19 to TRBJ1-5; no clear D. Germline CDR1 is LNHDA and CDR2 is SQIVND (reference sequence). CDR3 size: 15 residues. Trimming took 5 bases from V and 2 from J, leaving 13 bases between them. The CDR3: CASSPVLPGNQPQHF. As DNA, the CDR3 is TGTGCCAGTAGTCCTGTTCTTCCAGGCAATCAGCCCCAGCATTTT. Full variable domain (missing parts from reference TRBV19 and TRBJ1-5): DGGITQSPKYLFRKEGQNVTLSCEQNLNHDAMYWYRQDPGQGLRLIYYSQIVNDFQKGDIAEGYSVSREKKESFPLTVTSAQKNPTAFYLCASSPVLPGNQPQHFGDGTRLSIL.

This rearrangement joins TRBV18 to TRBJ2-3; D could derive from TRBD1 or TRBD2 (5 bases each). The V gene's germline CDR1 is KGHSH and CDR2 LQKENI. V shed 4 bases and J shed 3 bases, with 11 bases lying between them. There are 14 residues in the CDR3. The CDR3 nucleotides are TGTGCCAGCTCACACGGGGCAGCAACAGATACGCAGTATTTT. Its translation: CASSHGAATDTQYF.

In this sample, this clone turned up many times. The chain carries TRBV14 and TRBJ2-7; TRBD1 agrees at 9 bases. Looked up from germline, CDR1 is SGHDN and CDR2 is FVKESK. The V gene end was trimmed by 4 bases and the J gene end by 3 bases; junction bases not matched to a gene: 7. CDR3 size: 15 residues. CDR3 region: CASSPTGGAVYEQYF. CDR3 nucleotide sequence: TGTGCCAGCAGCCCTACAGGGGGCGCCGTCTACGAGCAGTACTTC.

The rearrangement links TRBV5-4 to TRBJ1-4; a possible D gene is TRBD1 (5 bases). The germline V and J ends were trimmed by 0 bases and 7 bases, with 13 bases remaining between them. The CDR3 extends over 15 amino acids. The V gene's germline CDR1 is SGHNT and CDR2 YYREEE (reference sequence). Here the CDR3 reads CASSLGGTGREKLFF. The CDR3 coding sequence is TGTGCCAGCAGCTTGGGGGGGACGGGACGTGAAAAACTGTTTTTT.

The rearrangement uses TRBV4-1 and TRBJ2-6; D remains ambiguous. The CDR3 is made up of 19 amino acids. The V gene lost 3 bases and the J gene lost 1 base, with 19 bases spanning the gap. Germline lookup yields CDR1 MGHRA and CDR2 YSYEKL. Here the CDR3 reads CASSHLVAAASSGANVLTF. The CDR3 DNA is TGCGCCAGCAGCCACCTTGTCGCGGCGGCATCGTCTGGGGCCAACGTCCTGACTTTC.